Presented here are 13 T cell receptor beta chains from one specimen sequenced in a study of cytomegalovirus exposure and HLA in healthy donors. The PCR had 60 Vbeta and 13 Jbeta primers. Only in-frame clones appear in the TCRdb table, and some are missing; sequencing was by immunoSEQ multiplex PCR. The sample includes about 170,000 clones, under 80% of them seen just once. The sequenced sample consisted of PBMCs. The receptors were gathered from a female donor in good health and CMV-seronegative.

The chain couples TRBV28 to TRBJ2-2, with D maybe TRBD1 (6 bases). V dropped 6 bases and J dropped 0 bases, with 20 bases sitting between them. Germline CDR1 MDHEN, CDR2 SYDVKM. CDR3 length: 18 amino acids. The CDR3 DNA reads as TGTGCCAGCAGCTTGTATGGTTCGACAGGAACGAACACCGGGGAGCTGTTTTTT. This codes for CASSLYGSTGTNTGELFF.

This rearrangement joins TRBV6-1 to TRBJ2-7; 8 nucleotides agree with TRBD1. CDR1 MNHNS and CDR2 SASEGT come from the germline V gene. V gave up 1 base and J gave up 6 bases; unmatched junction bases: 8. The CDR3 has 15 residues. The CDR3 loop reads CASSEEQGGILEQYF. The CDR3 bases are TGTGCCAGCAGTGAAGAACAGGGGGGAATTCTCGAGCAGTACTTC.

The chain recombines TRBV7-2 with TRBJ1-5; maybe TRBD1 (5 bases). The V and J ends lost 2 bases and 6 bases respectively, with 17 bases between them. Germline V gene lookup returns CDR1 SGHTA and CDR2 FQGNSA. The CDR3 has 16 amino acids. The CDR3 reads CASSLLRSRVGQPQHF. The CDR3 DNA is TGTGCCAGCAGCTTATTGAGGTCCAGGGTGGGTCAGCCCCAGCATTTT.

The V and J genes are TRBV7-9 and TRBJ1-6; 9 bases line up with TRBD1. CDR1 is SEHNR and CDR2 is FQNEAQ in the germline V gene (reference sequence). The CDR3 extends over 17 amino acids. J was trimmed by 7 bases and V by 8 bases; bases with no gene match: 15. CDR3 in DNA: TGTGCCAGCGGCCCCCCTGGGGTCGGGACAGGGAATTCACCCCTCCACTTT. Its translation is CASGPPGVGTGNSPLHF. Using reference TRBV7-9 and TRBJ1-6 for the parts outside the CDR3, the full variable domain is DTGVSQNPRHKITKRGQNVTFRCDPISEHNRLYWYRQTLGQGPEFLTYFQNEAQLEKSRLLSDRFSAERPKGSFSTLEIQRTEQGDSAMYLCASGPPGVGTGNSPLHFGNGTRLTVT.

V gene TRBV14 combines with J gene TRBJ1-4, with a weak D call TRBD1 (6 bases). Trimming left V 0 bases short and J 6 bases short, with 11 bases between. Germline values: CDR1 SGHDN, CDR2 FVKESK. The CDR3 consists of 15 residues. The CDR3 region is CASSQEWGRDEKLFF. The CDR3 DNA reads as TGTGCCAGCAGCCAAGAATGGGGGCGGGATGAAAAACTGTTTTTT.

This clone has more than one count but fewer than ten. The chain carries TRBV7-9 and TRBJ2-2; tentatively, D is TRBD2 (5 bases). The V end was cut by 1 base, the J end by 5 bases, with 11 bases between. CDR1 is SEHNR and CDR2 is FQNEAQ in the germline V gene (reference sequence). This CDR3 is built from 15 residues. This CDR3 reads CASSLDGLTTGELFF. The CDR3 DNA is TGTGCCAGCAGCTTAGACGGACTCACAACCGGGGAGCTGTTTTTT.

The chain has TRBV12-5 and TRBJ2-1; 13 bases agree with TRBD2. Trimming at V came to 5 bases and at J to 8 bases, leaving 9 bases not matched to a gene. CDR3 size: 16 residues. CDR1 LGHNT and CDR2 FRNRAP come from the germline V gene. CDR3 bases: TGTGCTAGTGGTCCCCGACTAGCGGGAGGCCCGGATGAGCAGTTCTTC. Protein: CASGPRLAGGPDEQFF.

This clone has a handful of counts. The chain links TRBV7-9 to TRBJ1-1, with unresolved D. The germline V gene has CDR1 SEHNR and CDR2 FQNEAQ (reference sequence). The CDR3 runs to 11 residues. CDR3 sequence reads: CSSGRNTEAFF. CDR3 DNA: TGTTCCTCGGGGAGGAACACTGAAGCTTTCTTT.

This rearrangement joins TRBV6-5 to TRBJ2-1, with 7 bases that match TRBD1. The CDR3 loop spans 14 amino acids. The germline V gene has CDR1 MNHEY and CDR2 SVGAGI. Trimming cost V 2 bases and J 5 bases; bases outside gene matches: 3. The CDR3 spells CASSYGTADNEQFF. CDR3 in DNA: TGTGCCAGCAGTTACGGGACAGCAGACAATGAGCAGTTCTTC.

V usage is TRBV28 and J usage is TRBJ2-5; 7 nucleotides align to TRBD1. With the DNA end fitting TRBJ2-7 better, the J assignment may be wrong. The CDR3 covers 14 residues. Germline V gives CDR1 MDHEN, CDR2 SYDVKM. In DNA form, the CDR3 reads TGTGCCAGCAGTTACCAGACAGGGTTCAACGAGCAGTACTTC. Its translation: CASSYQTGFNEQYF.

V and J are TRBV27 and TRBJ1-2; tentative D call: TRBD1 (5 bases). In germline, CDR1 is MNHEY, CDR2 SMNVEV (reference sequence). V lost 7 bases and J 8 bases, leaving 26 bases between the germline ends. The CDR3 consists of 16 residues. For the CDR3, the DNA is TGTGCCAGCACCGTAATGGGGGGTACCCCACGAGGAGGCTACACCTTC. It yields the protein CASTVMGGTPRGGYTF.

The V call is TRBV9, the J call TRBJ2-2; 8 nucleotides line up with TRBD2. Per germline, CDR1 SGDLS and CDR2 YYNGEE. The CDR3 covers 15 residues. Trimming took 4 bases from V and 3 from J; bases not matched to a gene: 5. The CDR3 sequence: CASSFRGGYTGELFF. The CDR3 DNA sequence: TGTGCCAGCAGCTTCCGGGGGGGCTACACCGGGGAGCTGTTTTTT.

The chain employs TRBV6-5 and TRBJ2-1, with D possibly matching TRBD1 (6 bases). The CDR3 consists of 14 residues. V lost 5 bases and J 8 bases, leaving 16 bases between the germline ends. Germline V gives CDR1 MNHEY, CDR2 SVGAGI. The CDR3 loop reads CASSQHNRVDEQFF. CDR3 DNA sequence: TGTGCCAGCAGTCAACACAACAGGGTCGATGAGCAGTTCTTC.